This TCR beta chain derives from a study of spatial heterogeneity in lung cancer. The overall study: Across tumor regions, counts of TCR transcripts showed a strong correlation with a T cell module score derived from matched bulk RNA-seq. Findings of the study overall: Higher tumor mutation counts went along with higher counts of expanded intratumoral alpha and beta TCRs.

Time point noted: sample taken at primary tumor resection. In TCRdb, the 5' RACE reads were re-called with MiXCR into one record per CDR3 protein. The sample records about 13,000 distinct CDR3 sequences, roughly 6% being singletons. This clonotype occurred many times. Its antigen remains unidentified. As an off-target read in a library built for alpha chains, this beta chain has a frequency of little significance. V lost 4 bases and J 5 bases, leaving 9 bases between the germline ends. The germline V gene has CDR1 LGHNA and CDR2 YSLEER. The CDR3 has 13 amino acids. The chain has TRBV4-3 and TRBJ1-3, with D unresolved. This specimen consisted of lung tumor tissue, obtained at surgery. This receptor was taken from a female donor with early-stage non-small cell lung cancer. The DNA for the CDR3 is TGCGCCAGCAGCCCCCAGAGTCGAAACACCATATATTTT. As protein: CASSPQSRNTIYF.